This T cell receptor (beta chain) was captured in a study of blood T cell repertoires in COVID-19. Whole-study context: Acute-phase and convalescent COVID-19 samples originated in the United States, Italy and Spain. Nucleic acid was either cDNA or gDNA, and it came from T cells, B-cell-depleted T cells, or PBMCs.

The germline V gene encodes CDR1 SGHRS and CDR2 YFSETQ. The CDR3 has 13 amino acids. V was pared by 5 bases and J by 8 bases, with 4 bases of the junction left unmatched. Per the original methods: Estimates of nucleated cell counts were drawn from the amplification of reference gene primers. The protocol was immunoSEQ multiplex PCR, while the TCRdb copy is restricted to in-frame clones and leaves out a portion. The V and J calls and clone size are taken from that table; D and trimming were inferred from the DNA. The sample comprises roughly 270,000 clones, roughly 85% of which are singletons, and 4% to 6% rests with the top ten.

The clonotype originates from a middle-aged man with active or convalescent COVID-19. The sample was peripheral blood. The chain links TRBV5-1 to TRBJ2-1; 10 nucleotides match TRBD1. CDR3 protein: CASRTGGIDEQFF. The CDR3 nucleotides are TGCGCCAGCAGGACAGGGGGCATCGATGAGCAGTTCTTC. The full variable domain, rest sourced from reference TRBV5-1 and TRBJ2-1, is KAGVTQTPRYLIKTRGQQVTLSCSPISGHRSVSWYQQTPGQGLQFLFEYFSETQRNKGNFPGRFSGRQFSNSRSEMNVSTLELGDSALYLCASRTGGIDEQFFGPGTRLTVL.